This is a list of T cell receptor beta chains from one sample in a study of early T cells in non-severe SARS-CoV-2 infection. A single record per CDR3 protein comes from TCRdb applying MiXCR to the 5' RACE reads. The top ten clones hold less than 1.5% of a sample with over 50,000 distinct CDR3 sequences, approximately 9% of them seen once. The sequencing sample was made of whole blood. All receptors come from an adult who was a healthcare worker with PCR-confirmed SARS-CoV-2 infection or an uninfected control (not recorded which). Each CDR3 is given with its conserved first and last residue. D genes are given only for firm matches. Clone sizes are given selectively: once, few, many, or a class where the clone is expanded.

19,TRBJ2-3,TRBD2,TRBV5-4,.,TGTGCCAGCAGCTTGATTCGCCACGCCAGCGGGACTAGCACAGATACGCAGTATTTT,CASSLIRHASGTSTDTQYF
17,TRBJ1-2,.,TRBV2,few,TGTGCCAGCAGGTGGGACAAGACTTTCTCCTCTAACTATGGCTACACCTTC,CASRWDKTFSSNYGYTF
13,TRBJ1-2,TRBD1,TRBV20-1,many,TGCAGTGCCGCGACAGGGTCGGGCTATGGCTACACCTTC,CSAATGSGYGYTF
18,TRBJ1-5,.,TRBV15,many,TGTGCCACCAGCAGTTCCGGGACCCCCTTGGAAAGCAATCAGCCCCAGCATTTT,CATSSSGTPLESNQPQHF
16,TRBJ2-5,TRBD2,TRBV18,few,TGTGCCAGCTCACCACCGAGACTAGCGGGGGCAGAGACCCAGTACTTC,CASSPPRLAGAETQYF
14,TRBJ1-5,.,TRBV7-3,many,TGTGCCAGCAGCCCGGGAGGGGGCAATCAGCCCCAGCATTTT,CASSPGGGNQPQHF
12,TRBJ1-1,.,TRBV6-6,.,TGTGCCAGCAGGATAGGGGAAATTGCGGCTTTCTTT,CASRIGEIAAFF
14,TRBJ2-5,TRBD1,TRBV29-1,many,TGCAGCGTTGACCGGGACAGGGGCAAAGAGACCCAGTACTTC,CSVDRDRGKETQYF
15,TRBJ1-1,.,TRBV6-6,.,TGTGCCAGCATCAATGGACGGGGCGGTAGCACTGAAGCTTTCTTT,CASINGRGGSTEAFF
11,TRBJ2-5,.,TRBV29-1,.,TGCAGCACGCAGGGATGGAAGACCCAGTACTTC,CSTQGWKTQYF
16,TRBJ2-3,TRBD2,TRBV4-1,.,TGCGCCAGCAGCCAAGAGGCTAGCGGGAAGACAGATACGCAGTATTTT,CASSQEASGKTDTQYF
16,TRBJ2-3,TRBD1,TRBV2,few,TGTGCCAGCAGTGGCAGACAGGGGGGGTTCCTAGATACGCAGTATTTT,CASSGRQGGFLDTQYF
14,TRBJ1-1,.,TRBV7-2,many,TGTGCCAGCAGCTTACAGCCGATGAACACTGAAGCTTTCTTT,CASSLQPMNTEAFF
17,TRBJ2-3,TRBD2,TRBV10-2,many,TGCGCCAGCAGTGACCCCCTAGCGGGAGGTTTGACAGATACGCAGTATTTT,CASSDPLAGGLTDTQYF
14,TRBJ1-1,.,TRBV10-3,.,TGTGCCATCAGTGAGTTTGGGGGGAACACTGAAGCTTTCTTT,CAISEFGGNTEAFF
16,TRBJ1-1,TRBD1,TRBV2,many,TGTGCCAGCAGCGGCTCTTTTAGGGACAGGGGCACTGAAGCTTTCTTT,CASSGSFRDRGTEAFF
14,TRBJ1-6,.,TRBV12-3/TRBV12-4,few,TGTGCCAGCAGCCAGACAGCGGCCAATTCACCCCTCCACTTT,CASSQTAANSPLHF
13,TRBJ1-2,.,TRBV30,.,TGTGCCTGGGGGAGACAGGCCACCTATGGCTACACCTTC,CAWGRQATYGYTF
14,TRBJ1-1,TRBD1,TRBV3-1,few,TGTGCCAGCAGCCTCAGGGACAGGGGGCCTGAAGCTTTCTTT,CASSLRDRGPEAFF
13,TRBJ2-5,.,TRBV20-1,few,TGCAGTGCTAGTTACGGGGCGCAAGAGACCCAGTACTTC,CSASYGAQETQYF
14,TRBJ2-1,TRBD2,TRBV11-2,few,TGTGCCAGCTCCTTCCGACTAGCCAACAATGAGCAGTTCTTC,CASSFRLANNEQFF
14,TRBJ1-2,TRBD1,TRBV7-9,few,TGTGCCAGCAGTCGGGACAGGGACAACTATGGCTACACCTTC,CASSRDRDNYGYTF
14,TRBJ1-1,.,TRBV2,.,TGTGCCAGCAGTAGTTTCGCCAGTAACACTGAAGCTTTCTTT,CASSSFASNTEAFF
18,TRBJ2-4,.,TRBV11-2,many,TGTGCCAGCAGCCCAGAAGAAGCCAGGGTCAGAGCCAAAAACATTCAGTACTTC,CASSPEEARVRAKNIQYF
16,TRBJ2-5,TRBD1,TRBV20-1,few,TGCAGTGCTAGAGAGCCCGGGGACAGCCTCCAAGAGACCCAGTACTTC,CSAREPGDSLQETQYF
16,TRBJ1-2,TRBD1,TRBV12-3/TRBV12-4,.,TGTGCCAGCTCCCAGGGGGACAGTTATTCCAACTATGGCTACACCTTC,CASSQGDSYSNYGYTF
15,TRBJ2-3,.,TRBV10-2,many,TGCGCCACCACATACACGGAAAGAGTCACAGATACGCAGTATTTT,CATTYTERVTDTQYF
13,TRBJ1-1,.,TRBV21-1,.,TGTGCCAGCAGTAACCGACAGGTTGATGAAGCTTTCTTT,CASSNRQVDEAFF
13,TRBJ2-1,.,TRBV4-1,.,TGCGCCAGCAGCCTAACAGGGCTTGGGGGGCAGTTCTTC,CASSLTGLGGQFF
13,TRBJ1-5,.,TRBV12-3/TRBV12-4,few,TGTGCCAGCAGCCCCGGAGGCAATCAGCCCCAGCATTTT,CASSPGGNQPQHF
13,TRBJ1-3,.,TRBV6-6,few,TGTGCCAGTAAAGAACCCTCTGGAAACACCATATATTTT,CASKEPSGNTIYF
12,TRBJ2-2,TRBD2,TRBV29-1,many,TGCAGCACTTCGGGGGGGACCGGGGAGCTGTTTTTT,CSTSGGTGELFF
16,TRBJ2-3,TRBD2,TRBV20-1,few,TGCAGTGCCATGGGACTAGCGGGGGCCAGGCCAGATACGCAGTATTTT,CSAMGLAGARPDTQYF
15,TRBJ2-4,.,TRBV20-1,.,TGCAGTGCTAGAGATGGGGTCATAGCCAAAAACATTCAGTACTTC,CSARDGVIAKNIQYF
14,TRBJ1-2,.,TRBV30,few,TGTGCCTGGAGTGCTGGGTGGGGGCCGCGGGGCTACACCTTC,CAWSAGWGPRGYTF